The 30 T cell receptor beta chains in this list originate from one sample, sequenced in a study of blood T cell repertoires in COVID-19. Here immunoSEQ multiplex PCR was the method, and the copy in TCRdb shows in-frame clones only, minus some. Counted here are 100,000 or so clones, around four fifths occurring once; the ten biggest clones make up about an eighth. Specimen: peripheral blood. All receptors derive from a man aged 50 or older with active or convalescent COVID-19.

This chain's CDR3 is CASSDGTADTQYF. The CDR3 nucleotides read TGTGCCAGTAGCGACGGGACAGCAGATACGCAGTATTTT. The rearrangement links TRBV19 to TRBJ2-3, with 7 positions matching TRBD1. The length of the CDR3 is 13 residues. Per germline, CDR1 LNHDA and CDR2 SQIVND (reference sequence). V lost 6 bases and J lost 4; bases outside the gene matches: 4. Using reference TRBV19 and TRBJ2-3 for the parts outside the CDR3, the full variable domain is DGGITQSPKYLFRKEGQNVTLSCEQNLNHDAMYWYRQDPGQGLRLIYYSQIVNDFQKGDIAEGYSVSREKKESFPLTVTSAQKNPTAFYLCASSDGTADTQYFGPGTRLTVL.

This clone turned up a few times. V is TRBV11-3 and J is TRBJ2-1, with 14 bases matching TRBD2. With V trimmed by 5 bases and J by 5 bases, 5 bases remained unmatched. The CDR3 loop spans 16 amino acids. Germline V gene data show CDR1 as SGHNT and CDR2 as YENEEA. The CDR3 loop is CASSLTGLAGDNEQFF. For the CDR3, the DNA is TGTGCCAGCAGCCTAACGGGACTAGCGGGGGACAATGAGCAGTTCTTC.

This sequence joins TRBV23-1 and TRBJ1-2; D is perhaps TRBD1 (5 bases). TRBV23-1 is reported as an ORF; its role is uncertain. This CDR3 region has 15 residues. With 7 bases removed from V and 2 bases from J, the gap between germline ends came to 17 bases. The CDR3 DNA reads as TGCGCCAGCATTACTTGGGTCGGGGGGAACTATGGCTACACCTTC. It yields the protein CASITWVGGNYGYTF.

The chain links TRBV3-1 (or the pseudogene TRBV3-2) to TRBJ1-5; no clear D gene. Per germline, CDR1 LGHDT and CDR2 YNNKEL (reference sequence). The V gene lost 2 bases and the J gene lost 7 bases, with 12 bases spanning the gap. The CDR3 covers 14 residues. CDR3 loop: CASSQSRGGQPQHF. CDR3 coding DNA: TGTGCCAGCAGCCAAAGTCGGGGAGGACAGCCCCAGCATTTT.

The chain joins TRBV24-1 to TRBJ2-7; 9 bases match TRBD1. CDR1 KGHDR and CDR2 SFDVKD come from the germline V gene. This CDR3 region has 19 residues. Trimming took 2 bases from V and 3 from J; bases not matched to a gene: 16. This CDR3 reads CATSDSLTGPDRGFYEQYF. The CDR3 DNA sequence: TGTGCCACCAGTGATTCCCTCACCGGACCGGACAGGGGATTCTACGAGCAGTACTTC.

The rearrangement links TRBV5-1 to TRBJ2-1, with 7 bases fitting TRBD1. The CDR3 sequence is 17 residues long. Per germline, CDR1 SGHRS and CDR2 YFSETQ. J gave up 7 bases and V 3 bases, and 16 bases lay outside the gene matches. The CDR3 nucleotides are TGCGCCAGCAGCTCCCCTACCATACAGGGGTTAGTGAATGAGCAGTTCTTC. Translated, it gives CASSSPTIQGLVNEQFF.

J is TRBJ2-7 and V is TRBV18; D is uncertain. The CDR3 is 11 amino acids. Per the germline V gene, CDR1 is KGHSH and CDR2 is LQKENI. Trimming left V 3 bases short and J 7 bases short, with 7 bases between. CDR3 sequence: CASSPSEEQYF. The DNA of the CDR3 is TGTGCCAGCTCACCCTCAGAAGAGCAGTACTTC.

This clone was observed a handful of times. The chain recombines TRBV10-1 with TRBJ2-3, with 13 bases matching TRBD2. With V trimmed by 4 bases and J by 3 bases, 13 bases remained unmatched. The CDR3 loop spans 19 amino acids. The germline gives CDR1 WNHNN, CDR2 SYGVQD (reference sequence). CDR3 sequence (DNA): TGCGCCAGCAGTGGGGATACTAGCGGGAGGGCCTTGTTGACAGATACGCAGTATTTT. Encoded protein: CASSGDTSGRALLTDTQYF.

V and J are TRBV2 and TRBJ2-7; 10 nucleotides line up with TRBD2. The CDR3 extends over 15 amino acids. The V gene's germline CDR1 is SNHLY and CDR2 FYNNEI. J gave up 4 bases and V 6 bases, and 9 bases lay outside the gene matches. The chain's CDR3 is CASSVSGRAGYEQYF. CDR3 bases: TGTGCCAGCAGCGTGAGCGGGAGGGCCGGATACGAGCAGTACTTC.

This chain links TRBV24-1 with TRBJ1-1; perhaps TRBD1 as D (6 bases). The CDR3 runs 14 residues. V gave up 10 bases and J gave up 3 bases, with 17 bases separating them. CDR1 and CDR2 (germline): KGHDR, SFDVKD. The CDR3: CATSPGEGYTEAFF. In nucleotides, the CDR3 is TGTGCCACGTCCCCAGGGGAAGGGTACACTGAAGCTTTCTTT.

The CDR3 reads CASSTRDRGNRANEKLFF. The CDR3 nucleotides are TGTGCCAGCAGTACCCGGGACAGGGGGAATAGGGCTAATGAAAAACTGTTTTTT. This sequence joins TRBV27 and TRBJ1-4, with 11 bases identical to TRBD1. CDR3 length: 18 residues. The V and J ends lost 5 bases and 3 bases, in that order; junction bases with no gene match: 11. Germline V gives CDR1 MNHEY, CDR2 SMNVEV (reference sequence). Full variable domain (missing parts from reference TRBV27 and TRBJ1-4): EAQVTQNPRYLITVTGKKLTVTCSQNMNHEYMSWYRQDPGLGLRQIYYSMNVEVTDKGDVPEGYKVSRKEKRNFPLILESPSPNQTSLYFCASSTRDRGNRANEKLFFGSGTQLSVL.

This chain links TRBV4-1 with TRBJ2-3, with D maybe TRBD1 (6 bases). The CDR3 contains 17 residues. The germline CDR1 and CDR2 sequences are MGHRA and YSYEKL. V was pared by 2 bases and J by 1 base, with 16 bases between. CDR3: CASSQPIQGLRTDTQYF. CDR3 sequence (DNA): TGCGCCAGCAGCCAACCTATACAGGGTCTTCGCACAGATACGCAGTATTTT.

V is TRBV5-1 and J is TRBJ1-4; D gene ambiguous. CDR1 SGHRS and CDR2 YFSETQ come from the germline V gene. The CDR3 has 13 residues. V was cut by 5 bases and J by 3 bases, with 8 bases left in between. CDR3 nucleotide sequence: TGCGCCAGCAGTAGCGGGCCTAATGAAAAACTGTTTTTT. Encoded protein: CASSSGPNEKLFF. The full variable domain, in which reference TRBV5-1 and TRBJ1-4 provide the parts outside the CDR3, is KAGVTQTPRYLIKTRGQQVTLSCSPISGHRSVSWYQQTPGQGLQFLFEYFSETQRNKGNFPGRFSGRQFSNSRSEMNVSTLELGDSALYLCASSSGPNEKLFFGSGTQLSVL.

The chain is built from TRBV25-1 and TRBJ1-5, with D perhaps TRBD1 (5 bases). Trimming left V 2 bases short and J 6 bases short, with 8 bases between. This CDR3 has 13 amino acids. Germline V gene data show CDR1 as MGHDK and CDR2 as SYGVNS. CDR3 coding DNA: TGTGCCAGCAGTGAACGGGGGTCTCAGCCCCAGCATTTT. As protein: CASSERGSQPQHF.

This chain connects TRBV19 to TRBJ2-2; maybe TRBD1 (6 bases). Per the germline V gene, CDR1 is LNHDA and CDR2 is SQIVND (reference sequence). The CDR3 length is 14 residues. This chain's CDR3 is CASRGGQNTGELFF. CDR3 coding DNA: TGTGCTTCGCGAGGGGGACAGAACACCGGGGAGCTGTTTTTT.

V and J are TRBV7-8 and TRBJ2-3; possibly TRBD1 for D (6 bases). The V and J ends lost 4 bases and 0 bases respectively, with 14 bases between them. The CDR3 totals 16 residues. Germline assignment: CDR1 SGHVS and CDR2 FQNEAQ. The chain's CDR3 is CASSSRTASSTDTQYF. In DNA form, the CDR3 reads TGTGCCAGCAGCTCCCGGACAGCCTCTAGCACAGATACGCAGTATTTT.

The J gene is TRBJ2-1, the V gene TRBV24-1; D call uncertain. The CDR3 length is 14 residues. Trimming pared 3 bases from V and 4 bases from J, leaving 9 bases between. Germline CDR1 KGHDR, CDR2 SFDVKD. CDR3 DNA sequence: TGTGCCACCAGTGATGGTGGCTCATACAATGAGCAGTTCTTC. It codes for CATSDGGSYNEQFF.

This clone was found a few times. This chain uses TRBV7-9 with TRBJ1-2; possible D gene TRBD1, 5 bases. Germline lookup yields CDR1 SEHNR and CDR2 FQNEAQ (reference sequence). Trimming left V 2 bases short and J 3 bases short, with 16 bases between. This CDR3 has 16 amino acids. This CDR3 is CASSLMVQGNHYGYTF. In DNA form, the CDR3 reads TGTGCCAGCAGCTTAATGGTGCAGGGAAATCACTATGGCTACACCTTC.

The chain couples TRBV5-4 to TRBJ2-5; D may be TRBD2 (6 bases). Germline V gene lookup returns CDR1 SGHNT and CDR2 YYREEE (reference sequence). V dropped 0 bases and J dropped 3 bases, with 12 bases sitting between them. This CDR3 has 15 amino acids. CDR3 loop: CASSLVGGTEETQYF. CDR3 coding DNA: TGTGCCAGCAGCTTGGTCGGCGGGACGGAAGAGACCCAGTACTTC. Variable domain in full (rest from reference TRBV5-4 and TRBJ2-5): ETGVTQSPTHLIKTRGQQVTLRCSSQSGHNTVSWYQQALGQGPQFIFQYYREEENGRGNFPPRFSGLQFPNYSSELNVNALELDDSALYLCASSLVGGTEETQYFGPGTRLLVL.

The J gene is TRBJ2-7, the V gene TRBV27; D is undetermined. Trimming took 5 bases from V and 0 from J, leaving 8 bases between them. CDR3 length equals 13 residues. CDR1 and CDR2 from the germline V gene are MNHEY and SMNVEV (reference sequence). CDR3 nucleotide sequence: TGTGCCAGCAGTAAGCGAAACTCCTACGAGCAGTACTTC. Its translation is CASSKRNSYEQYF.

The rearrangement uses TRBV5-6 and TRBJ2-7, with TRBD1 as a possible D gene (6 bases). Trimming left V 4 bases short and J 3 bases short, with 8 bases between. The CDR3 totals 12 residues. From germline, CDR1 is SGHDT and CDR2 YYEEEE. CDR3 bases: TGTGCCAGCAGCATACAGGGCTACGAGCAGTACTTC. Protein product: CASSIQGYEQYF.

The rearrangement joins TRBV5-8 to TRBJ2-7, with a weak D call TRBD2 (6 bases). CDR1 and CDR2 from the germline V gene are SGHTS and YDEGEE. This CDR3 spans 15 amino acids. Trimming stripped 4 bases from V and 7 bases from J, with 21 bases between. CDR3 region: CASSAGGTYSWEQYF. CDR3 DNA sequence: TGTGCCAGCAGCGCCGGTGGGACTTACTCCTGGGAGCAGTACTTC.

The rearrangement links TRBV28 to TRBJ2-3; 7 positions agree with TRBD2. After removal of 8 bases from V and 5 bases from J, the junction contained 4 bases not matched to a gene. The CDR3 is 12 residues long. Germline values: CDR1 MDHEN, CDR2 SYDVKM. In DNA form, the CDR3 reads TGTGCCAGCGGGGGGGGGAGAGATACGCAGTATTTT. Amino acid sequence: CASGGGRDTQYF.

The CDR3 region is CSVHGGRNSYNEQFF. The CDR3 DNA reads TGCAGCGTTCACGGCGGGAGGAACTCCTACAATGAGCAGTTCTTC. V is TRBV29-1 and J is TRBJ2-1, with TRBD2 identical over 8 bases. CDR3 length: 15 amino acids. Per the germline V gene, CDR1 is SQVTM and CDR2 is ANQGSEA. With 5 bases clipped from V and 0 bases from J, the junction kept 6 bases outside the gene matches.

About this clone itself: Other nucleotide sequences in the sample specify the same CDR3. The rearrangement uses TRBV6-1 and TRBJ2-7, with 8 bases identical to TRBD1. J lost 4 bases, V lost 2 bases, and 4 bases had no gene match. The CDR3 runs 14 residues. Germline V CDR1 and CDR2: MNHNS, SASEGT. The CDR3 region has the DNA TGTGCCAGCAGTGAACGGGACAGGCCATACGAGCAGTACTTC. This sequence encodes CASSERDRPYEQYF.

This clone was counted once. This chain links TRBV18 with TRBJ2-3; 15 nucleotides agree with TRBD2. The V gene end was trimmed by 8 bases and the J gene end by 4 bases; junction bases not matched to a gene: 4. In germline, CDR1 is KGHSH, CDR2 LQKENI. The CDR3 extends over 15 amino acids. In DNA, the CDR3 is TGTGCCAGCGGAGGACTAGCGGGAGGGCCAGATACGCAGTATTTT. It encodes CASGGLAGGPDTQYF.

V gene TRBV7-9 combines with J gene TRBJ2-7; a possible D gene is TRBD2 (5 bases). This CDR3 region has 12 residues. Trimming cost V 5 bases and J 7 bases, with 12 bases left between them. CDR1 is SEHNR and CDR2 is FQNEAQ in the germline V gene (reference sequence). The CDR3 bases are TGTGCCAGCAGCGCTAGACCGGGAGAGCAGTACTTC. It specifies CASSARPGEQYF.

This clone came up once. This chain uses TRBV14 with TRBJ2-1; D might be TRBD2 (5 bases). The CDR3 length is 13 residues. V was shortened by 1 base and J by 8 bases, with 9 bases between the two germline ends. Germline CDR1 is SGHDN and CDR2 is FVKESK. The CDR3 region is CASSQALRDEQFF. The CDR3 DNA sequence: TGTGCCAGCAGCCAAGCTTTGAGGGATGAGCAGTTCTTC.

This chain connects TRBV5-4 to TRBJ2-7; maybe TRBD1 (6 bases). The CDR3 runs 15 residues. The germline CDR1 and CDR2 sequences are SGHNT and YYREEE (reference sequence). Trimming shortened V by 2 bases and J by 6 bases, and 18 bases separated the two germline ends. CDR3 sequence reads: CASSLSMTGPFEQYF. CDR3 coding DNA: TGTGCCAGCAGCTTATCCATGACAGGCCCTTTCGAGCAGTACTTC.

V and J are TRBV7-2 and TRBJ2-7; 10 nucleotides align to TRBD2. Trimming cost V 4 bases and J 3 bases; bases outside gene matches: 6. CDR1 and CDR2 (germline): SGHTA, FQGNSA. CDR3 length: 15 residues. The CDR3 reads CASSYQAGGGYEQYF. Here the CDR3 DNA reads TGTGCCAGCAGCTACCAAGCGGGAGGGGGCTACGAGCAGTACTTC.